Listed here are 13 T cell receptor beta chains from one sample, sequenced in a study of OX40 agonist ivuxolimab in advanced cancers. The table came from immunoSEQ multiplex PCR; TCRdb's copy has only in-frame clones and leaves some out. The data contain about 58,000 clones, roughly 77% of them seen just once; the ten biggest clones take up approximately 0.7%. Sequencing was performed on CD4+ or CD8+ T cells sorted from blood, taken in a trial of the OX40 agonist ivuxolimab. The receptor set was obtained from an adult with an advanced solid tumor such as melanoma, head and neck, liver or kidney cancer.

The chain joins TRBV21-1 to TRBJ1-4. TRBV21-1 is a known pseudogene. This CDR3 contains 15 residues. The CDR3 reads CASSKRVWPNEKLFF. DNA of the CDR3: TGTGCCAGCAGCAAACGAGTTTGGCCTAATGAAAAACTGTTTTTT.

The chain joins TRBV29-1 to TRBJ2-1; 7 positions match TRBD1. The length of the CDR3 is 14 residues. The germline V gene has CDR1 SQVTM and CDR2 ANQGSEA. The trim removed 5 bases at V and 6 bases at J, leaving 10 bases unmatched. In DNA, the CDR3 is TGCAGCGTTAACGGGCAGGGGGTAACCAATGAGCAGTTCTTC. It is translated as CSVNGQGVTNEQFF.

The J gene is TRBJ2-7, the V gene TRBV29-1; D unclear. The CDR3 length is 12 residues. Germline CDR1 and CDR2: SQVTM and ANQGSEA. V gave up 1 base and J gave up 0 bases, with 4 bases separating them. CDR3 DNA: TGCAGCGTTGAAGTTGCCTCCTACGAGCAGTACTTC. Protein sequence: CSVEVASYEQYF.

The gene calls are TRBV28 and TRBJ1-4; unclear D gene. CDR1 is MDHEN, CDR2 SYDVKM, per germline. The CDR3 extends over 13 amino acids. V was trimmed by 11 bases and J by 5 bases, leaving 15 bases between them. In nucleotides, the CDR3 is TGTGCCGGCCAGACGGGGAGGAATGAAAAACTGTTTTTT. Its protein is CAGQTGRNEKLFF.

This sequence joins TRBV10-3 and TRBJ1-1; TRBD1 matches at 9 bases. V dropped 6 bases and J dropped 6; count of bases not matched to a gene: 8. The V gene's germline CDR1 is ENHRY and CDR2 SYGVKD. The CDR3 length is 14 residues. The CDR3 DNA reads as TGTGCCATCAGCCCGACAGGGGGTGACGCTGAAGCTTTCTTT. Its translation: CAISPTGGDAEAFF.

The chain carries TRBV5-1 and TRBJ2-7; D not certain. CDR3 size: 13 residues. Germline lookup yields CDR1 SGHRS and CDR2 YFSETQ. V shed 0 bases and J shed 6 bases, with 10 bases lying between them. The CDR3 DNA is TGCGCCAGCAGCTTGGCGGGCAGCCCCGAGCAGTACTTC. It translates to CASSLAGSPEQYF.

This clone was picked up one time. This chain joins TRBV6-5 and TRBJ2-5; D is unresolved. V was clipped by 2 bases and J by 5 bases, with 12 bases between them. The CDR3 runs to 14 residues. CDR1 is MNHEY, CDR2 SVGAGI, per germline. The CDR3 loop is CASSYGSRLETQYF. The CDR3 DNA follows: TGTGCCAGCAGTTACGGTAGCAGGCTGGAGACCCAGTACTTC.

The sample holds one count of this clone. The rearrangement joins TRBV11-2 to TRBJ2-3; D gene ambiguous. The CDR3 runs to 16 residues. The germline V gene encodes CDR1 SGHAT and CDR2 FQNNGV. Trimming removed 2 bases from V and 8 bases from J, with 20 bases in between. The DNA of the CDR3 is TGTGCCAGCAGCTTAAACCCTAGTATCAGTGGAAGTACGCAGTATTTT. It specifies CASSLNPSISGSTQYF.

The chain has TRBV7-6 and TRBJ2-3; 9 bases line up with TRBD2. The CDR3 spans 16 residues. Germline V gene lookup returns CDR1 SGHVS and CDR2 FNYEAQ. Unmatched junction bases numbered 3, after V lost 2 bases and J lost 0 bases. This chain's CDR3 is CASSLFAGGSTDTQYF. CDR3 DNA: TGTGCCAGCAGCTTATTTGCGGGGGGGAGCACAGATACGCAGTATTTT.

This clone was detected only a few times. This chain links TRBV6-5 with TRBJ2-2, with 8 bases identical to TRBD2. This CDR3 contains 14 residues. Germline V gene lookup returns CDR1 MNHEY and CDR2 SVGAGI. Trimming removed 6 bases from V and 7 bases from J; junction bases left unmatched: 7. Here the CDR3 DNA reads TGTGCCAGCAGCCCCGGGGGGGCGGGCGGGGAGCTGTTTTTT. This encodes CASSPGGAGGELFF.

Of note for this clone: At one of its ends the junction is not consistent with the germline gene, which may arise from a read error. The V and J genes are TRBV28 and TRBJ1-2; D uncertain. The germline V gene has CDR1 MDHEN and CDR2 SYDVKM. There are 15 residues in the CDR3. The CDR3: CAGSTLERRAYGYTF. CDR3 DNA: TGTGCCGGCAGTACCCTGGAACGGCGGGCCTATGGCTACACCTTC.

This chain's CDR3 is CASSRVGGEKLFF. CDR3 sequence (DNA): TGCGCCAGCAGCCGGGTTGGGGGTGAAAAACTGTTTTTT. This chain uses TRBV5-1 with TRBJ1-4; D is possibly TRBD1 (5 bases). Trimming removed 4 bases from V and 7 bases from J, with 11 bases in between. CDR3 length: 13 residues. The germline gives CDR1 SGHRS, CDR2 YFSETQ.

This chain links TRBV10-3 with TRBJ2-3, with 10 bases matching TRBD2. Trimming removed 3 bases from V and 0 bases from J; junction bases left unmatched: 15. CDR3 length equals 20 residues. In germline, CDR1 is ENHRY, CDR2 SYGVKD. For the CDR3, the DNA is TGTGCCATCAGTGACCGTCTAGCGGGGGCCTCCACTTTTAGCACAGATACGCAGTATTTT. Amino acids: CAISDRLAGASTFSTDTQYF.